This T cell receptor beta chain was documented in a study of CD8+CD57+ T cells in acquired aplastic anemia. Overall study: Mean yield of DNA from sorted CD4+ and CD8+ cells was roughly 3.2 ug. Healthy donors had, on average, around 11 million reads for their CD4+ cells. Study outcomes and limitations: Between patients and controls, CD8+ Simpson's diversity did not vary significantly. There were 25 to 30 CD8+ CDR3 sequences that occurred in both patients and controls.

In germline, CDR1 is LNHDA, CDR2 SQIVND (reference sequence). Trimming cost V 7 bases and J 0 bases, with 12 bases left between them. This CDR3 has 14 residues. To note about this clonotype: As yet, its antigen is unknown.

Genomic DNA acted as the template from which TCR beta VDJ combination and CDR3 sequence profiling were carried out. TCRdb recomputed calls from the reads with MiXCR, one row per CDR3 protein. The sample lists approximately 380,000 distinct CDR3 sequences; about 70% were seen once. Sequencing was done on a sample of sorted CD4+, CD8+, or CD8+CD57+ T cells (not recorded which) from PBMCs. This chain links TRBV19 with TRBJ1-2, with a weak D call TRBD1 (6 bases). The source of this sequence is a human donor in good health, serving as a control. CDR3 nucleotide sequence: TGTGCCAGTACTCGGACAGCCACTAACTATGGCTACACCTTC. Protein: CASTRTATNYGYTF.